Each of the 6 T cell receptor beta chains below was sequenced from the same sample in a study of T cells in Graves' hyperthyroidism and ophthalmopathy. TCR beta CDR3 regions were amplified from RNA transcripts. Using the HTBI primer set, a first-round RT-PCR was run on the TCR CDR3. Using its own MiXCR run on the multiplex PCR reads, TCRdb lists one record per CDR3 protein. The sample lists around 400,000 distinct CDR3 sequences; around 14% were seen once. The sample taken for sequencing was blood. Receptors originate from a woman younger than 30 with Graves' hyperthyroidism that later progressed to Graves' ophthalmopathy.

This clonotype showed up just a few times. The rearrangement joins TRBV25-1 to TRBJ2-3; D is tentatively TRBD1 or TRBD2 (5 bases each). Germline V gene data show CDR1 as MGHDK and CDR2 as SYGVNS. Between the trimmed V and J ends, which lost 4 bases and 5 bases, there was a span of 13 bases. CDR3 length equals 14 residues. The CDR3 bases are TGTGCCAGCAGTGTTGGGGGAGAGAGAGATACGCAGTATTTT. It encodes CASSVGGERDTQYF.

This clonotype was picked up a small number of times. V and J are TRBV6-2 or TRBV6-3 and TRBJ2-7; 8 bases line up with TRBD1. With V trimmed by 0 bases and J by 2 bases, 21 bases remained unmatched. This CDR3 spans 21 amino acids. The germline gives CDR1 MNHEY, CDR2 SVGEGT. The CDR3 protein is CASSYSPPGQGGLLHAYEQYF. CDR3 sequence (DNA): TGTGCCAGCAGTTACTCGCCCCCCGGACAGGGAGGTCTCCTCCATGCCTACGAGCAGTACTTC.

In its sample, this clonotype was seen many times. V and J are TRBV20-1 and TRBJ2-1, with TRBD2 identical over 10 bases. From germline, CDR1 is DFQATT and CDR2 SNEGSKA (reference sequence). Trimming removed 3 bases from V and 4 bases from J; junction bases left unmatched: 12. This CDR3 region has 17 residues. CDR3 residues: CSASVGLAGVIYNEQFF. As DNA, the CDR3 is TGCAGTGCTAGCGTCGGGCTAGCGGGAGTCATATACAATGAGCAGTTCTTC.

There are a few counts of this clonotype. This rearrangement joins TRBV20-1 to TRBJ1-5; no firm D call. The length of the CDR3 is 17 residues. With 0 bases removed from V and 0 bases from J, the gap between germline ends came to 15 bases. CDR1 is DFQATT and CDR2 is SNEGSKA in the germline V gene (reference sequence). The CDR3 loop is CSAREGGGVYSNQPQHF. The CDR3 region has the DNA TGCAGTGCTAGAGAGGGCGGCGGGGTTTATAGCAATCAGCCCCAGCATTTT.

This clonotype appeared many times. The chain combines TRBV3-1 with TRBJ2-3, with 12 positions matching TRBD2. Germline V gene lookup returns CDR1 LGHDT and CDR2 YNNKEL (reference sequence). The CDR3 consists of 19 residues. J gave up 5 bases and V 0 bases, and 12 bases lay outside the gene matches. The CDR3, as DNA: TGTGCCAGCAGCCAAGAGGCGTACCCGGGACTAGCGGGTGAAGATACGCAGTATTTT. It codes for CASSQEAYPGLAGEDTQYF.

This clonotype has a handful of counts. The chain couples TRBV28 to TRBJ2-7, with D perhaps matching TRBD1 or TRBD2 (5 bases each). The V gene's germline CDR1 is MDHEN and CDR2 SYDVKM. This CDR3 has 14 residues. Trimming removed 6 bases at V and 3 bases at J, with 15 bases between. Here the CDR3 DNA reads TGTGCCAGCAGACCGACCGAGGGGATCTACGAGCAGTACTTC. This translates into CASRPTEGIYEQYF.